These 4 T cell receptor beta chains originate from one sample sequenced in a study of shared clonotypes between healthy human individuals. The data were produced by immunoSEQ multiplex PCR, yet TCRdb's version contains in-frame clones alone and is incomplete. In the table there are 500,000 to 700,000 clones, 95% of which are singletons. Naive CD8 cells, CD45RO-negative and positively selected for CCR7, excluded terminally differentiated effector memory CD45RA+ cells. Sequencing used naive CD8+ T cells sorted from blood. These receptors were taken from a woman aged 25-40 years in good health.

The chain employs TRBV27 and TRBJ2-7; D call uncertain. Trimming cost V 6 bases and J 5 bases, with 14 bases left between them. The CDR3 spans 13 residues. Germline CDR1 MNHEY, CDR2 SMNVEV (reference sequence). CDR3: CASRLTGSDEQYF. The CDR3 nucleotides read TGTGCCAGCAGGTTAACCGGGTCCGACGAGCAGTACTTC.

CDR3: CASSRGQGNYF. As DNA, the CDR3 is TGTGCCAGCAGTCGCGGACAGGGGAACTACTTC. The rearrangement joins TRBV28 to TRBJ2-4, with 9 bases matching TRBD1. J lost 16 bases, V lost 5 bases, and 6 bases had no gene match. The germline gives CDR1 MDHEN, CDR2 SYDVKM. The CDR3 extends over 11 amino acids.

This chain links TRBV5-6 with TRBJ2-7; D remains ambiguous. V was clipped by 3 bases and J by 3 bases, with 7 bases between them. The germline V gene has CDR1 SGHDT and CDR2 YYEEEE. The CDR3 totals 12 residues. The chain's CDR3 is CASSSARYEQYF. CDR3 nucleotides: TGTGCCAGCAGCTCGGCCCGCTACGAGCAGTACTTC.

With regard to this clone: Other DNA sequences within the sample encode an identical CDR3. This chain links TRBV28 with TRBJ2-6; D is ambiguous. Looked up from germline, CDR1 is MDHEN and CDR2 is SYDVKM. The CDR3 has 14 residues. V lost 2 bases, J lost 2 bases, and 4 bases lay in between. For the CDR3, the DNA is TGTGCCAGCAGTTTACTGGCTGGGGCCAACGTCCTGACTTTC. It specifies CASSLLAGANVLTF.